A selection of T cell receptor beta chains follows, all from one sample in a study of TIL therapy for anti-PD-1-resistant metastatic lung cancer. Clones were read by immunoSEQ multiplex PCR, and TCRdb kept only the in-frame ones, dropping some. The sample has about 46,000 clones; 80% to 90% are singletons. The sequences come from blood, collected at baseline. These TCRs come from a person aged 25-79 years with non-small cell lung cancer. The CDR3 runs from the conserved cysteine through the conserved F or W. D genes are given only for firm matches. Rows may omit the clone size; those that give it use once, few, many or a size class.

len	d_gene	abundance	v_gene	j_gene	CDR3nt	CDR3aa
14	TRBD1	once	TRBV4-3	TRBJ1-4	TGCGCCAGCAGCCAAGGACAGGGTAATGAAAAACTGTTTTTT	CASSQGQGNEKLFF
13	-	-	TRBV11-2	TRBJ2-7	TGTGCCAGCAGCTTTGCACAATCCTACGAGCAGTACTTC	CASSFAQSYEQYF
18	TRBD2	-	TRBV5-4	TRBJ2-6	TGTGCCAGCAGCTTGGGTGCTAGCGGGGTTGCCGGGGCCAACGTCCTGACTTTC	CASSLGASGVAGANVLTF
16	TRBD2	-	TRBV29-1	TRBJ2-2	TGCAGCGCCCGCGGTGCGGGGGGCCCGAACACCGGGGAGCTGTTTTTT	CSARGAGGPNTGELFF
17	TRBD1	-	TRBV6-2/TRBV6-3	TRBJ2-1	TGTGCCAGCAGTTCCCCCGCCTCAGAGTGGACAGGCCATGAGCAGTTCTTC	CASSSPASEWTGHEQFF
16	TRBD2	few	TRBV30	TRBJ2-1	TGTGCCTGGAGTCCGAGACTCGGGACTACTAATGATGAGCAGTTCTTC	CAWSPRLGTTNDEQFF
16	-	-	TRBV9	TRBJ1-6	TGTGCCAGCAGCGTAGGCAGGGACGGGTACAATTCACCCCTCCACTTT	CASSVGRDGYNSPLHF
13	-	-	TRBV5-6	TRBJ2-5	TGTGCCAGCAGCGGAGGGGCTCGGGAGACCCAGTACTTC	CASSGGARETQYF
15	-	-	TRBV5-1	TRBJ2-7	TGCGCCAGCAGCACCGGACAGCCGAGCTCCTACGAGCAGTACTTC	CASSTGQPSSYEQYF
14	-	once	TRBV7-9	TRBJ2-1	TGTGCCAGCAGCCCCGGGACCGAGAGGAATGAGCAGTTCTTC	CASSPGTERNEQFF
15	TRBD1	-	TRBV3-1/TRBV3-2	TRBJ1-6	TGTGCCAGCAGCCAAGACTGGACAGGGGGCGCACCCCTCCACTTT	CASSQDWTGGAPLHF
12	-	-	TRBV7-2	TRBJ1-5	TGTGCCAGCAGCGCCTATGATCAGCCCCAGCATTTT	CASSAYDQPQHF
14	TRBD1	-	TRBV7-2	TRBJ1-1	TGTGCCAGCAGCACGGGACAGCTGAACACTGAAGCTTTCTTT	CASSTGQLNTEAFF
17	TRBD2	-	TRBV5-1	TRBJ2-1	TGCGCCAGCAGCGAGGGAGGGTGGACGCACACACACAATGAGCAGTTCTTC	CASSEGGWTHTHNEQFF
14	-	-	TRBV19	TRBJ2-1	TGTGCCAGTAGTATGGACAGTTCCTACAATGAGCAGTTCTTC	CASSMDSSYNEQFF
16	-	-	TRBV5-6	TRBJ2-5	TGTGCCAGCAGCTTGGAGGGGGGAGAAAACCAAGAGACCCAGTACTTC	CASSLEGGENQETQYF
17	TRBD2	-	TRBV7-2	TRBJ2-3	TGTGCCAGCAGCTTAGGTTACGGGGGGGCTAGCACAGATACGCAGTATTTT	CASSLGYGGASTDTQYF
15	-	-	TRBV29-1	TRBJ1-1	TGCAGCGTAGTGCTGCGGCGGAATATGAACACTGAAGCTTTCTTT	CSVVLRRNMNTEAFF
16	TRBD2	few	TRBV5-4	TRBJ2-7	TGTGCCAGCAGCTTGGCTAGCGGGAACTCTTTCTACGAGCAGTACTTC	CASSLASGNSFYEQYF
13	-	-	TRBV9	TRBJ2-1	TGTGCCAGCAGCGACTTCTCCGCAGATGAGCAGTTCTTC	CASSDFSADEQFF
15	-	-	TRBV7-2	TRBJ2-1	TGTGCCAGCAGCACCTTGACAGGTCCCTACAATGAGCAGTTCTTC	CASSTLTGPYNEQFF
16	TRBD2	-	TRBV3-1/TRBV3-2	TRBJ2-5	TGTGCCAGCAGCCAAGGGCTAGCGGGGGTTCTAGAGACCCAGTACTTC	CASSQGLAGVLETQYF
13	-	-	TRBV29-1	TRBJ1-2	TGCAGCGTTGAAGATCTACAGGGAAACGGCTACACCTTC	CSVEDLQGNGYTF
16	-	-	TRBV9	TRBJ2-5	TGTGCCAGCAGCGTAGCTCGGGTCACTGAGAAAGAGACCCAGTACTTC	CASSVARVTEKETQYF
16	-	-	TRBV5-6	TRBJ2-1	TGTGCCAGCAGCTTGTTTGGGCCGGACTCCTACAATGAGCAGTTCTTC	CASSLFGPDSYNEQFF
12	-	few	TRBV3-1/TRBV3-2	TRBJ1-1	TGTGCCAGCAGACGACTGGGTACTGAAGCTTTCTTT	CASRRLGTEAFF
14	TRBD1	-	TRBV3-1/TRBV3-2	TRBJ2-5	TGTGCCAGCAGCCTCCGGACAGGGCGGGAGACCCAGTACTTC	CASSLRTGRETQYF
12	-	-	TRBV30	TRBJ1-2	TGTGCCTGGGCATATGTGGGGTATGGCTACACCTTC	CAWAYVGYGYTF
16	TRBD2	-	TRBV28	TRBJ2-1	TGTGCCAGCAGTTTCTGGAGGACTAGCTCCTACAATGAGCAGTTCTTC	CASSFWRTSSYNEQFF
15	TRBD2	-	TRBV4-1	TRBJ2-1	TGCGCCAGCAGCCAAGCGCTAGCGGGGACTAGTGAGCAGTTCTTC	CASSQALAGTSEQFF
15	TRBD1	-	TRBV10-1	TRBJ2-5	TGCGCCAGCAGTGAAGGGACAGGTAACGGGGAGACCCAGTACTTC	CASSEGTGNGETQYF
15	-	-	TRBV7-9	TRBJ2-3	TGTGCCAGCAGACCTAAAGGACTCAGGGCAGATACGCAGTATTTT	CASRPKGLRADTQYF
13	TRBD1	-	TRBV11-3	TRBJ1-1	TGTGCCAGCAGCCCACCGGGACAGGGACCAGCTTTCTTT	CASSPPGQGPAFF
13	-	few	TRBV5-5	TRBJ2-1	TGTGCCAGCAGCCTTGACTCCTACAATGAGCAGTTCTTC	CASSLDSYNEQFF
15	TRBD2	-	TRBV7-9	TRBJ2-5	TGTGCCAGCAGACAACTAGCGGGGGAACAAGAGACCCAGTACTTC	CASRQLAGEQETQYF
16	-	-	TRBV7-6	TRBJ2-5	TGTGCCAGCAGCTTGGGGTTGGGGGGGCTTGGAGAGACCCAGTACTTC	CASSLGLGGLGETQYF
16	-	-	TRBV7-9	TRBJ2-4	TGTGCCAGCAGCCCCAGTAGCGTTCTTTCCAAAAACATTCAGTACTTC	CASSPSSVLSKNIQYF
15	TRBD2	once	TRBV7-2	TRBJ2-3	TGTGCCAGCAGCTTTCTCGCGGGGGGCGCCGATACGCAGTATTTT	CASSFLAGGADTQYF
13	TRBD1	-	TRBV28	TRBJ2-1	TGTGCCAGCAGTTCCACAGGGGACAATGAGCAGTTCTTC	CASSSTGDNEQFF
16	-	-	TRBV7-2	TRBJ2-1	TGTGCCAGCAGCTTAAGCCCCGGACAGTTTGGGGATGAGCAGTTCTTC	CASSLSPGQFGDEQFF
16	-	once	TRBV28	TRBJ1-1	TGTGCCAGCAGTTTTCGACACGGGAGTGGGGTCACTGAAGCTTTCTTT	CASSFRHGSGVTEAFF
12	-	-	TRBV18	TRBJ2-7	TGTGCCAGCTCACCACTGGGCTACGAGCAGTACTTC	CASSPLGYEQYF
15	-	-	TRBV9	TRBJ2-7	TGTGCCAGCAGCGTATCGGGAGAAGCGTACTACGAGCAGTACTTC	CASSVSGEAYYEQYF
18	TRBD1	-	TRBV4-2	TRBJ2-6	TGTGCCAGCAGCCAAATTGGGACAGTTGGGGTTGGGGCCAACGTCCTGACTTTC	CASSQIGTVGVGANVLTF
16	-	-	TRBV3-1/TRBV3-2	TRBJ1-2	TGTGCCAGCAGCCAAGGGAGCGGCCAGGGCGCCTATGGCTACACCTTC	CASSQGSGQGAYGYTF
15	-	few	TRBV24-1	TRBJ1-1	TGTGCCACCAGTGATTCCTGGGGAAGGAACACTGAAGCTTTCTTT	CATSDSWGRNTEAFF
15	TRBD2	-	TRBV5-6	TRBJ2-1	TGTGCCAGCAGCAGGACTAGCGGGAGGGATAATGAGCAGTTCTTC	CASSRTSGRDNEQFF
14	TRBD1	-	TRBV6-2/TRBV6-3	TRBJ1-4	TGTGCCAGCAGTTATGGACAGGGGACAGAAAAACTGTTTTTT	CASSYGQGTEKLFF